This record concerns one T cell receptor (beta chain) sequence. The CDR3 covers 15 residues. The ends were cut back, 0 bases at V and 0 bases at J, with 8 bases in the middle. Germline V gene lookup returns CDR1 LNHNV and CDR2 YYDKDF (reference sequence). Repertoires were generated with immunoSEQ multiplex PCR, while TCRdb's copy carries only in-frame clones and drops some. The sample has fewer than 35,000 clones; just under 90% are singletons. This specimen comes from a study of OX40 agonist ivuxolimab in advanced cancers. The source was CD4+ or CD8+ T cells sorted from blood, collected in a trial of the OX40 agonist ivuxolimab. The chain is built from TRBV15 and TRBJ2-5; D gene unclear. This clonotype was obtained from an adult with an advanced solid tumor such as melanoma, head and neck, liver or kidney cancer. The CDR3 loop reads CATSRDLGNQETQYF. Written as DNA, the CDR3 is TGTGCCACCAGCAGAGATTTAGGAAACCAAGAGACCCAGTACTTC.